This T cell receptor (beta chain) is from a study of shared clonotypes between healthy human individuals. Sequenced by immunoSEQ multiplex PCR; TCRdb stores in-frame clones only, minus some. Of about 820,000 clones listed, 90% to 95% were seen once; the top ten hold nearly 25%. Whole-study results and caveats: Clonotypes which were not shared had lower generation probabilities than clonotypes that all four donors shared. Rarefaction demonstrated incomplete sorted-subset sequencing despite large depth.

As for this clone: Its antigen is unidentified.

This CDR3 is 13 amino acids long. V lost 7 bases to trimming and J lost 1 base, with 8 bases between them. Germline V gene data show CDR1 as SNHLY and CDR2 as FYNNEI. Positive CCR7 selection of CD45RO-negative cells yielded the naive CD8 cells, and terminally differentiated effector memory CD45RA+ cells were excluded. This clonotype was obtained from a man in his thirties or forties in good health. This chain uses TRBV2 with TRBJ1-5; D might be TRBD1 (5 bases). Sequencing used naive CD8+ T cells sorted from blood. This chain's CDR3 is CASNGASNQPQHF. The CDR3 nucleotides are TGTGCCAGCAACGGGGCGAGCAATCAGCCCCAGCATTTT.